This paragraph covers one TCR beta chain sequence. Its antigen remains unknown. These data come from a study of OX40 agonist ivuxolimab in advanced cancers. Study as a whole: The patients got ivuxolimab, which is an agonistic anti-OX40 (CD134) antibody. Findings and limits, study-wide: The CD4+ and CD8+ T cells in the blood had expanded clonally by week 6 at 0.1 to 3.0 mg/kg. Expanded clones were, on average, more numerous in CD8+ T cells than in CD4+. Nonresponders, in some cases, also had low normalized T-cell clonal expansion.

Trimming shortened V by 0 bases and J by 7 bases, and 7 bases separated the two germline ends. This CDR3 contains 13 residues. Germline CDR1 LGHNA, CDR2 YNFKEQ. Here immunoSEQ multiplex PCR was the method, and the copy in TCRdb shows in-frame clones only, minus some. Of over 95,000 clones in the sample, 91% were seen once. This TCR was recovered from an adult with an advanced solid tumor such as melanoma, head and neck, liver or kidney cancer. This chain connects TRBV4-2 to TRBJ1-3; D gene unclear. This specimen consisted of CD4+ or CD8+ T cells sorted from blood, obtained in a trial of the OX40 agonist ivuxolimab. The CDR3 reads CASSQEGGNTIYF. The DNA of the CDR3 is TGTGCCAGCAGCCAAGAAGGCGGGAACACCATATATTTT.